This T cell receptor (beta chain) came from a study of cytomegalovirus exposure and HLA in healthy donors. Study conclusions and caveats: Within the 120 or so validation repertoires, first-cohort TCR clusters tended to co-occur, according to a later analysis.

To note about this clone: The antigen remains unidentified.

Sequencing was performed with immunoSEQ multiplex PCR; in TCRdb, only in-frame clones are kept and a portion is missing. In the table there are roughly 100,000 clones, about 88% of which are singletons. The germline gives CDR1 SGHRS, CDR2 YFSETQ. The ends were cut back, 4 bases at V and 12 bases at J, with 23 bases in the middle. The CDR3 runs to 16 residues. The donors were in the roughly 130-subject validation cohort, distinct from the roughly 600-subject first cohort. The material sequenced was PBMCs. The chain links TRBV5-1 to TRBJ1-6, with D unresolved. The receptor was isolated from a woman aged 18-29 years in good health and CMV-seropositive. CDR3 region: CASSQTPVGPSGPLHF. Here the CDR3 DNA reads TGCGCCAGCAGCCAAACTCCCGTTGGACCTAGCGGACCCCTCCACTTT. The full variable domain, rest sourced from reference TRBV5-1 and TRBJ1-6, is KAGVTQTPRYLIKTRGQQVTLSCSPISGHRSVSWYQQTPGQGLQFLFEYFSETQRNKGNFPGRFSGRQFSNSRSEMNVSTLELGDSALYLCASSQTPVGPSGPLHFGNGTRLTVT.